This TCR beta chain was captured in a study of CD8 T cells in ankylosing spondylitis listed by TCRdb under 2017. In terms of the full investigation: T cell receptor beta repertoires were profiled in healthy donors and ankylosing spondylitis patients so that disease-linked TCR variants could be found. Peripheral blood was sampled, and synovial fluid was additionally collected from ankylosing spondylitis patients. The full study cohort was made up of 20 to 25 ankylosing spondylitis patients and roughly 100 healthy donors. Results the study describes overall, beyond this receptor: Some motif variants were previously reported in synovial fluid and blood of reactive arthritis patients, suggesting common disease-initiation mechanisms. The disease-linked clones showed a CD8+ phenotype and occurred at relatively low frequencies in peripheral blood. The disease-linked clones were reported as significantly enriched in matched synovial fluid samples from ankylosing spondylitis patients. A TCR beta motif of fewer than 10 highly homologous amino acid variants appeared characteristic of blood from ankylosing spondylitis patients.

Via the germline V gene, CDR1 is LGHNA and CDR2 YNFKEQ. CDR3 length: 13 amino acids, cysteine to phenylalanine. CDR3 DNA only is kept here, 39 bases in frame from base 1. V is cut by 1 base and J by 5 bases, and the space between the germline ends is 9 bases. This clonotype has just a few counts. There is no known antigen for this receptor. No base qualities exist here, and no much larger clone lies one base off it. Sequencing took place on an Illumina MiSeq. Quantitative 5'-RACE with molecular barcodes was the method used to prepare the TCR beta libraries. The source study handled its data this way. A new computational method based on a probabilistic model of VDJ rearrangement was used to identify disease-linked TCR variants. TCRdb redid the processing of the public reads, applying fastp at Q25 and MiXCR, and retained in-frame beta chains. For every CDR3 protein sequence, its rows merge into one entry that carries the most common genes and DNA. The V and J calls and clone size are TCRdb's, not the authors'. The sample has over 30,000 distinct CDR3 sequences on record, approximately 17% of them singletons. The biggest ten clones account for about 45% of the sample.

Sequencing input: blood. This receptor was obtained from a male donor with ankylosing spondylitis or in good health (not recorded which). The rearranged segments are TRBV4-2 and TRBJ2-7; no confident D gene assignment can be made. The nucleotide sequence is TGTGCCAGCAGCCAAGGGCTAAGGAACGAGCAGTACTTC. Translated, this gives CASSQGLRNEQYF.